This T cell receptor (beta chain) was obtained from a study of cytomegalovirus exposure and HLA in healthy donors. Germline-derived CDR1 and CDR2 are LNHDA and SQIVND (reference sequence). The CDR3 loop spans 18 amino acids. The V segment lost 6 bases and the J segment 4 bases; nucleotides outside the gene matches: 17. Use of 60 Vbeta and 13 Jbeta primers characterized the PCR. The data were produced by immunoSEQ multiplex PCR, yet TCRdb's version contains in-frame clones alone and is incomplete. The sample includes about 280,000 clones, 70% to 90% of them seen just once. This sequence was found in a woman in her late teens or twenties in good health and CMV-seronegative. The chain is built from TRBV19 and TRBJ1-2; the match to TRBD1 covers 10 bases. The specimen sequenced was PBMCs. CDR3: CASRRPAGTGDSTYGYTF. DNA for the CDR3: TGTGCCAGTAGGCGACCAGCCGGGACAGGGGATAGCACCTATGGCTACACCTTC.